This T cell receptor (beta chain) was captured in a study of beta chain features in type 1 diabetes. This CDR3 has 15 amino acids. Germline V gives CDR1 SGHRS, CDR2 YFSETQ. The V segment lost 4 bases and the J segment 6 bases; nucleotides outside the gene matches: 5. Study observations and caveats: Shorter TCRB CDR3s, moderately but significantly so, were found in Type 1 diabetes patients in all four CD4+ subsets.

Of the isolated RNA, all was reverse transcribed, and so the sequenced material was expressed TCRB transcripts. The data were produced by immunoSEQ multiplex PCR, yet TCRdb's version contains in-frame clones alone and is incomplete. The sample yields around 500,000 clones, about an eighth seen once. With respect to this clone: Antigen unknown.

The clonotype comes from a woman aged 18-29 years in good health. Sequenced sample: naive CD4+ T cells from blood. The chain links TRBV5-1 to TRBJ2-2; 11 nucleotides match TRBD1. The CDR3 reads CASSPQGQGAGELFF. The CDR3 DNA is TGCGCCAGCAGCCCCCAGGGACAGGGGGCCGGGGAGCTGTTTTTT.